These 28 T cell receptor beta chains originate from one sample sequenced in a study of cytomegalovirus exposure and HLA in healthy donors. Vbeta (60) and Jbeta (13) primers were used in the PCR. Using immunoSEQ multiplex PCR, the repertoire was profiled, and TCRdb retains in-frame clones only, with some absent. The table lists roughly 150,000 clones, about 68% of them singletons, with over 1.1% in the top ten. Sequencing was performed on PBMCs. These receptors came from a man between 18 and 35 years old in good health and CMV-seronegative.

A single count supports this clone. V is TRBV6-1 and J is TRBJ2-2; tentative D call: TRBD1 (6 bases). CDR1 MNHNS and CDR2 SASEGT come from the germline V gene. The CDR3 extends over 12 amino acids. CDR3 nucleotides: TGTGCTCAGGGGCTAAACACCGGGGAGCTGTTTTTT. Amino acid sequence: CAQGLNTGELFF.

The genes are TRBV9 and TRBJ2-1, with TRBD2 identical over 9 bases. CDR1 and CDR2 (germline): SGDLS, YYNGEE. J was trimmed by 9 bases and V by 4 bases; bases with no gene match: 2. The CDR3 has 12 residues. This CDR3 is CASSPSGVEQFF. CDR3 in DNA: TGTGCCAGCAGCCCTAGCGGGGTTGAGCAGTTCTTC.

The chain recombines TRBV7-6 with TRBJ1-2; TRBD1 agrees at 8 bases. Germline CDR1 SGHVS, CDR2 FNYEAQ. With V trimmed by 2 bases and J by 8 bases, 10 bases remained unmatched. The CDR3 runs 15 residues. The CDR3 loop is CASSLRPQGEGGYTF. The DNA for the CDR3 is TGTGCCAGCAGCTTAAGACCACAGGGGGAAGGGGGCTACACCTTC.

The chain has TRBV6-6 and TRBJ2-1; 10 nucleotides line up with TRBD2. Germline loops: CDR1 MNHNY, CDR2 SVGAGI (reference sequence). V was clipped by 6 bases and J by 9 bases; unmatched bases: 11. The CDR3 covers 15 residues. Here the CDR3 DNA reads TGTGCCAGCAGACTTTGGACTAGCGGTCAGGGTGAGCAGTTCTTC. This encodes CASRLWTSGQGEQFF.

The chain carries TRBV28 and TRBJ1-2; TRBD1 matches 9 bases. CDR1 and CDR2 (germline): MDHEN, SYDVKM. The CDR3 runs to 13 residues. V shed 6 bases, J shed 6 bases, and the junction held 5 bases outside the gene matches. For the CDR3, the DNA is TGTGCCAGCAGCCCGGGACAGGGAGATGGCTACACCTTC. Translating it yields CASSPGQGDGYTF.

The V and J genes are TRBV10-3 and TRBJ1-1; maybe TRBD1 (6 bases). The V end lost 4 bases, the J end lost 6 bases, and 12 bases lay between the germline ends. Germline CDR1 ENHRY, CDR2 SYGVKD. The CDR3 runs 13 residues. The CDR3: CAISAGDISEAFF. In nucleotides, the CDR3 is TGTGCCATCAGTGCAGGGGACATATCTGAAGCTTTCTTT.

V is TRBV27 and J is TRBJ1-5; 7 positions agree with TRBD1. V lost 3 bases, J lost 8 bases, and 7 bases stayed unmatched. There are 14 residues in the CDR3. Germline loops: CDR1 MNHEY, CDR2 SMNVEV (reference sequence). As DNA, the CDR3 is TGTGCCAGCAGTTTCCAAGGGGGCAGGGAGCCCCAGCATTTT. Its translation is CASSFQGGREPQHF.

In DNA, the CDR3 is TGTGCCAGCAGCTTAGTCCAACTAGGGGGTGAGCAGTTCTTC. It translates to CASSLVQLGGEQFF. V gene TRBV11-2 combines with J gene TRBJ2-1; the D gene is possibly TRBD1 (6 bases). Germline V gives CDR1 SGHAT, CDR2 FQNNGV. The CDR3 is 14 residues long. V lost 1 base to trimming and J lost 9 bases, with 13 bases between them.

This clone is a singleton in its sample. V gene TRBV5-6 combines with J gene TRBJ2-7; 9 bases are shared with TRBD2. The CDR3 is 15 residues long. The germline V gene encodes CDR1 SGHDT and CDR2 YYEEEE. V dropped 4 bases and J dropped 5; count of bases not matched to a gene: 10. DNA for the CDR3: TGTGCCAGCAGCCTCATGGGGCTAGCGGGAAACGAGCAGTACTTC. It encodes CASSLMGLAGNEQYF.

Only a few counts were recorded for this clone. CDR3 residues: CASSLAGGALETQYF. The CDR3 coding sequence is TGTGCCAGCAGCTTGGCCGGGGGGGCTTTGGAGACCCAGTACTTC. The J gene is TRBJ2-5, the V gene TRBV5-6; 8 nucleotides line up with TRBD2. This CDR3 comprises 15 residues. CDR1 is SGHDT, CDR2 YYEEEE, per germline. V shed 0 bases, J shed 5 bases, and the junction held 6 bases outside the gene matches.

V gene TRBV7-2 combines with J gene TRBJ2-1; possible D gene TRBD2, 6 bases. The V and J ends lost 1 base and 11 bases respectively, with 15 bases between them. The CDR3 sequence is 14 residues long. Looked up from germline, CDR1 is SGHTA and CDR2 is FQGNSA. CDR3: CASSLEGLSRQQFF. The CDR3 nucleotides are TGTGCCAGCAGCTTAGAGGGACTTTCCCGACAGCAGTTCTTC.

The rearrangement joins TRBV5-6 to TRBJ1-2, with TRBD1 as a possible D gene (5 bases). The CDR3 has 15 residues. Germline values: CDR1 SGHDT, CDR2 YYEEEE. The V gene lost 4 bases and the J gene lost 0 bases, with 13 bases spanning the gap. The CDR3 loop is CASSPSGGANYGYTF. The CDR3 DNA is TGTGCCAGCAGCCCCTCCGGGGGGGCTAACTATGGCTACACCTTC.

The rearrangement uses TRBV7-2 and TRBJ2-5, with 8 bases that match TRBD2. This CDR3 is 16 amino acids long. V was clipped by 1 base and J by 5 bases; unmatched bases: 9. The V gene's germline CDR1 is SGHTA and CDR2 FQGNSA. CDR3: CASSLGGGRERETQYF. As DNA, the CDR3 is TGTGCCAGCAGCTTAGGCGGGGGGCGGGAGAGGGAGACCCAGTACTTC.

The chain uses TRBV6-6 and TRBJ2-1; 9 bases line up with TRBD2. Germline V CDR1 and CDR2: MNHNY, SVGAGI (reference sequence). J lost 4 bases, V lost 2 bases, and 6 bases had no gene match. The CDR3 loop spans 16 amino acids. The CDR3 DNA is TGTGCCAGCAGTTACGGAAGCGGGAGGCCATACAATGAGCAGTTCTTC. Its protein product is CASSYGSGRPYNEQFF.

The chain uses TRBV19 and TRBJ1-3; D is undetermined. Germline CDR1 and CDR2: LNHDA and SQIVND (reference sequence). V lost 3 bases and J 0 bases, leaving 9 bases between the germline ends. This CDR3 has 15 amino acids. CDR3 nucleotide sequence: TGTGCCAGTAGTATCTCCGCGGACTCTGGAAACACCATATATTTT. Its protein product is CASSISADSGNTIYF.

The gene calls are TRBV30 and TRBJ1-6; D remains ambiguous. This CDR3 has 15 residues. CDR1 is GTSNPN, CDR2 SVGIG, per germline (reference sequence). The V and J ends lost 7 bases and 9 bases respectively, with 22 bases between them. The CDR3 nucleotides are TGTGCCTTGACGGCCACACCCCGGGGTGGTTCACCCCTCCACTTT. Translated, it gives CALTATPRGGSPLHF.

The J gene is TRBJ2-3, the V gene TRBV30; D possibly corresponds to TRBD2 (7 bases). Germline-derived CDR1 and CDR2 are GTSNPN and SVGIG (reference sequence). The V and J ends lost 4 bases and 2 bases respectively, with 13 bases between them. The CDR3 has 14 amino acids. Here the CDR3 reads CAWKGGGDTDTQYF. DNA of the CDR3: TGTGCCTGGAAAGGGGGAGGGGACACAGATACGCAGTATTTT.

The chain is built from TRBV5-6 and TRBJ2-1; TRBD2 agrees at 11 bases. Germline V gene lookup returns CDR1 SGHDT and CDR2 YYEEEE. The CDR3 is made up of 15 amino acids. Trimming cost V 8 bases and J 3 bases; bases outside gene matches: 7. The CDR3 sequence: CASDSGRALYNEQFF. As DNA, the CDR3 is TGTGCCAGTGATAGCGGGAGGGCCCTCTACAATGAGCAGTTCTTC.

This clone has just one count. The V and J genes are TRBV7-9 and TRBJ2-7, with a weak D call TRBD1 (6 bases). CDR3 size: 14 residues. Deletions cut 7 bases from V and 4 bases from J, with 17 bases between. Germline V CDR1 and CDR2: SEHNR, FQNEAQ (reference sequence). The CDR3 nucleotides are TGTGCCAGCAACTGGCAGGGGCCGGATTACGAGCAGTACTTC. This encodes CASNWQGPDYEQYF. Together with reference TRBV7-9 and TRBJ2-7, the CDR3 gives the full variable domain: DTGVSQNPRHKITKRGQNVTFRCDPISEHNRLYWYRQTLGQGPEFLTYFQNEAQLEKSRLLSDRFSAERPKGSFSTLEIQRTEQGDSAMYLCASNWQGPDYEQYFGPGTRLTVT.

This sequence joins TRBV2 and TRBJ2-7, with a weak D call TRBD1 (5 bases). Germline CDR1 reads SNHLY; CDR2 reads FYNNEI. The V gene lost 7 bases and the J gene lost 6 bases, with 16 bases spanning the gap. This CDR3 has 13 residues. The CDR3 nucleotides are TGTGCCAGCACCCCCCAGGGTAGGGCCGAGCAGTACTTC. This codes for CASTPQGRAEQYF. Full variable domain (remainder filled in from reference TRBV2 and TRBJ2-7): EPEVTQTPSHQVTQMGQEVILRCVPISNHLYFYWYRQILGQKVEFLVSFYNNEISEKSEIFDDQFSVERPDGSNFTLKIRSTKLEDSAMYFCASTPQGRAEQYFGPGTRLTVT.

The chain joins TRBV25-1 to TRBJ2-3, with 10 positions matching TRBD2. Germline assignment: CDR1 MGHDK and CDR2 SYGVNS. V was pared by 8 bases and J by 2 bases, with 7 bases of the junction left unmatched. The CDR3 spans 15 residues. CDR3 sequence: CASQTSGSFTDTQYF. The CDR3 DNA follows: TGTGCCAGCCAGACTAGCGGGTCCTTCACAGATACGCAGTATTTT.

The chain employs TRBV7-9 and TRBJ2-1, with D maybe TRBD1 (6 bases). Between the trimmed V and J ends, which lost 5 bases and 0 bases, there was a span of 11 bases. Germline V gene sequence: CDR1 SEHNR, CDR2 FQNEAQ (reference sequence). The CDR3 has 15 residues. The CDR3 reads CASSPRDISYNEQFF. In DNA form, the CDR3 reads TGTGCCAGCAGCCCCCGGGACATCTCCTACAATGAGCAGTTCTTC.

The chain carries TRBV2 and TRBJ2-4, with D perhaps matching TRBD2 (5 bases). The germline gives CDR1 SNHLY, CDR2 FYNNEI. V was shortened by 4 bases and J by 8 bases, with 15 bases between the two germline ends. The CDR3 extends over 14 amino acids. This chain's CDR3 is CASSVTRGQDIQYF. The CDR3, as DNA: TGTGCCAGCAGTGTAACTAGAGGGCAGGACATTCAGTACTTC.

The V and J genes are TRBV6-1 and TRBJ2-7, with D tentatively TRBD1 (6 bases). V was clipped by 0 bases and J by 6 bases, with 15 bases between them. Germline CDR1 is MNHNS and CDR2 is SASEGT. This CDR3 contains 15 residues. CDR3 region: CASSEAPQGIVEQYF. The CDR3 DNA reads as TGTGCCAGCAGTGAAGCGCCCCAGGGGATTGTCGAGCAGTACTTC.

The rearrangement links TRBV10-1 to TRBJ1-5; weak D call: TRBD1 (5 bases). This CDR3 has 11 amino acids. The ends were cut back, 11 bases at V and 5 bases at J, with 10 bases in the middle. In germline, CDR1 is WNHNN, CDR2 SYGVQD (reference sequence). The CDR3 coding sequence is TGCGCCCGCCCGGGGGATCAGCCCCAGCATTTT. Protein product: CARPGDQPQHF.

Here the CDR3 DNA reads TGTGCCAGCAGCGGAGAAGGTGTTCCGCCGGTGAACACTGAAGCTTTCTTT. Protein sequence: CASSGEGVPPVNTEAFF. The chain is built from TRBV5-4 and TRBJ1-1, with no clear D. From germline, CDR1 is SGHNT and CDR2 YYREEE (reference sequence). V was clipped by 4 bases and J by 0 bases, with 19 bases between them. CDR3 length equals 17 residues.

This chain connects TRBV7-2 to TRBJ2-7; D uncertain. V lost 0 bases to trimming and J lost 1 base, with 4 bases between them. Germline V lookup: CDR1 SGHTA, CDR2 FQGNSA. The CDR3 has 13 residues. The CDR3, as DNA: TGTGCCAGCAGCTTAGCCGTTTCCTACGAGCAGTACTTC. Encoded protein: CASSLAVSYEQYF.

The chain recombines TRBV28 with TRBJ2-7, with a weak D call TRBD2 (5 bases). The V and J ends lost 6 bases and 0 bases respectively, with 15 bases between them. The germline V gene encodes CDR1 MDHEN and CDR2 SYDVKM. The CDR3 runs to 15 residues. The CDR3 spells CASRLLIGSSYEQYF. CDR3 nucleotides: TGTGCCAGCAGACTTCTGATAGGGAGCTCCTACGAGCAGTACTTC.